These T cell receptor beta chains were read from a single sample in a study of CD8 T cells in ankylosing spondylitis. TCRdb analysed the 5' RACE reads with MiXCR anew, one entry per CDR3 protein. The sample has roughly 280,000 distinct CDR3 sequences; 20% are singletons. The source material was blood, either unsorted or a sorted T cell fraction (not recorded which). These receptors were collected from a male donor with ankylosing spondylitis or in good health (not recorded which). CDR3s include the opening cysteine and the closing phenylalanine or tryptophan. The D gene is left open where the match is weak. A row's size may be missing; if present it is once, few, many or a size class.

d_gene | j_gene | abundance | v_gene | CDR3nt | CDR3aa
. | TRBJ2-5 | many | TRBV28 | TGTGCCAGCACGGAGGGGAACCAAGAGACCCAGTACTTC | CASTEGNQETQYF
. | TRBJ2-3 | . | TRBV20-1 | TGCAGTGCTAAACGGGGCCCAGATACGCAGTATTTT | CSAKRGPDTQYF
TRBD1 | TRBJ1-1 | . | TRBV28 | TGTGCCAGCAATTTAGAGCACAGGGGTGGCACTGAAGCTTTCTTT | CASNLEHRGGTEAFF
TRBD1 | TRBJ2-5 | many | TRBV12-3/TRBV12-4 | TGTGCCAGCAGTTTAGACAGGGGCGGTGAGACCCAGTACTTC | CASSLDRGGETQYF
TRBD1 | TRBJ2-6 | . | TRBV5-1 | TGCGCCAGCAGAGCGACAGGGATAAGCGCTTCTGGGGCCAACGACCTGACTTTC | CASRATGISASGANDLTF
TRBD2 | TRBJ2-5 | many | TRBV12-3/TRBV12-4 | TGTGCCAGCAACCCAGCGGGGTACAAAGAGACCCAGTACTTC | CASNPAGYKETQYF
. | TRBJ2-2 | many | TRBV7-6 | TGTGCCAGCAGCACAGGGAGGAACACCGGGGAGCTGTTTTTT | CASSTGRNTGELFF
. | TRBJ2-1 | . | TRBV9 | TGTGCCAGCAGCGTAGCTGGGATGCCGGGCTATGAGCAGTTCTTC | CASSVAGMPGYEQFF
. | TRBJ2-2 | once | TRBV5-5 | TGTGCCAGCAGCCGGTCCCAGGGAAACATCGGGGAGCTGTTTTTT | CASSRSQGNIGELFF
. | TRBJ1-6 | . | TRBV12-3/TRBV12-4 | TGTGCCAGCAGTTTAGACAAGGTGGGATCACCCCTCCACTTT | CASSLDKVGSPLHF
TRBD2 | TRBJ2-3 | few | TRBV4-2 | TGTGCCAGCAGCCAAGAGGGCGGGGGGGCCGCAGATACGCAGTATTTT | CASSQEGGGAADTQYF
. | TRBJ1-1 | few | TRBV29-1 | TGCAGCAGTAAGACAGAGCCGCGGACTGAAGCTTTCTTT | CSSKTEPRTEAFF
TRBD2 | TRBJ2-1 | . | TRBV3-1 | TGTGCCACCAGCCCGCCGGGACTAGCAAATGGGATGAATGAGCAGTTCTTC | CATSPPGLANGMNEQFF
. | TRBJ2-3 | once | TRBV7-3 | TGTGCCAGCCGGAAGACTCCTCAGGATACGCAGTATTTT | CASRKTPQDTQYF
. | TRBJ2-6 | . | TRBV12-3/TRBV12-4 | TGTGCCAGCAGTTTCGGAGCGGCCAACGTCCTGACTTTC | CASSFGAANVLTF
. | TRBJ2-3 | . | TRBV5-1 | TGCGCCAGCAGCCGACAGGGACTTACCGCAGATACGCAGTATTTT | CASSRQGLTADTQYF
TRBD2 | TRBJ2-2 | . | TRBV28 | TGTGCCAGCAGTTCGGGCGGGAGGGCCTTTATCAGCGGGGAGCTGTTTTTT | CASSSGGRAFISGELFF
TRBD1 | TRBJ2-1 | . | TRBV7-9 | TGTGCCAGCAGCAACCGACAGGGTAGAACGTACAATGAGCAGTTCTTC | CASSNRQGRTYNEQFF
. | TRBJ2-1 | . | TRBV27 | TGTGCCAGCAGTTCCCTGGACAGCCAACACGGTTACAATGAGCAGTTCTTC | CASSSLDSQHGYNEQFF
. | TRBJ1-4 | few | TRBV5-1 | TGCGCCAGCAGCTTGGGCGGAAATAATGAAAAACTGTTTTTT | CASSLGGNNEKLFF
. | TRBJ2-3 | . | TRBV7-9 | TGTGCCAGCAGCTTAATGTCTTCCAACACAGATACGCAGTATTTT | CASSLMSSNTDTQYF
. | TRBJ1-5 | few | TRBV4-2 | TGTGCCAGCAGCCCCGGTTTTGATCAGCCCCAGCATTTT | CASSPGFDQPQHF
. | TRBJ2-5 | many | TRBV20-1 | TGCAGTGCTAGGGAGGGGCCAAGCTACCAAGAGACCCAGTACTTC | CSAREGPSYQETQYF
TRBD1 | TRBJ1-1 | few | TRBV27 | TGTGCCAGCAGTTCCCCCAGACAGGGGAACACTGAAGCTTTCTTT | CASSSPRQGNTEAFF
. | TRBJ1-4 | few | TRBV2 | TGTGCCAGCAGTCTCAGAAATAGTTATGAAAAACTGTTTTTT | CASSLRNSYEKLFF
. | TRBJ1-4 | . | TRBV3-1 | TGTGCCAGCAGCGCTCTTTGGCAGAATAATGAAAAACTGTTTTTT | CASSALWQNNEKLFF
. | TRBJ2-5 | . | TRBV7-2 | TGTGCCAGCAGCGCCCAACTGCGGCTAGAAGGAGAGACCCAGTACTTC | CASSAQLRLEGETQYF
TRBD2 | TRBJ2-1 | . | TRBV6-5 | TGTGCCAGCAGTACTCGGACTAGCGGGGGAATCAATGAGCAGTTCTTC | CASSTRTSGGINEQFF
. | TRBJ2-5 | . | TRBV6-1 | TGTGCCACCCACAGGGTCCAGCAAGAGACCCAGTACTTC | CATHRVQQETQYF
. | TRBJ1-5 | many | TRBV29-1 | TGCAGCGAAACCGGGACTCGTGGCAATCAGCCCCAGCATTTT | CSETGTRGNQPQHF
. | TRBJ2-5 | . | TRBV28 | TGTGCCAGCAGGAAAAGGGAGACCCAGTACTTC | CASRKRETQYF
. | TRBJ1-1 | few | TRBV28 | TGTGCCAGCAGCTCCCTCGAGGGAACTGAAGCTTTCTTT | CASSSLEGTEAFF
. | TRBJ2-2 | . | TRBV20-1 | TGCAGCACCCCCAACGGGCAGAGCACCGGGGAGCTGTTTTTT | CSTPNGQSTGELFF
. | TRBJ2-2 | . | TRBV29-1 | TGCAGCGTTGTGTGGGGCGCGAACACCGGGGAGCTGTTTTTT | CSVVWGANTGELFF
. | TRBJ2-2 | many | TRBV10-3 | TGTGCCATCAGTGAGAACTTCGAAGCCGGGGAGCTGTTTTTT | CAISENFEAGELFF
. | TRBJ1-2 | . | TRBV20-1 | TGCAGTGCTGGTGGGCAGTCCTATGGCTACACCTTC | CSAGGQSYGYTF
. | TRBJ1-4 | . | TRBV18 | TGTGCCAGCTCTTCCAAGGGGGAAAAACTGTTTTTT | CASSSKGEKLFF
TRBD1 | TRBJ1-2 | . | TRBV6-1 | TGTGCCAGCAGCCCCGGGACAGGGATCGGTGGCTACACCTTC | CASSPGTGIGGYTF
TRBD2 | TRBJ2-1 | . | TRBV4-2 | TGTGCCAGCAGCCAAGGCGGGGGGGGAAATGAGCAGTTCTTC | CASSQGGGGNEQFF
. | TRBJ2-5 | . | TRBV7-9 | TGTGCCAGCAGCCCCCATTGGGGGGAGACCCAGTACTTC | CASSPHWGETQYF
. | TRBJ1-4 | few | TRBV6-6 | TGTGCCAGCAGATACCGAGGTGAAGAAAAACTGTTTTTT | CASRYRGEEKLFF
. | TRBJ2-5 | few | TRBV3-1 | TGTGCCAGCAGCCAACCCGGGACAAATGGTCAGACCCAGTACTTC | CASSQPGTNGQTQYF
TRBD1 | TRBJ1-1 | . | TRBV6-1 | TGTGCCAGCAGTGAGAGCGGGACAGGGGTTTGCGCTTTCTTT | CASSESGTGVCAFF
. | TRBJ1-2 | . | TRBV4-2 | TGTGCCAGCAGCCAAGTCGTATGGGATGCCGGCTACACCTTC | CASSQVVWDAGYTF
. | TRBJ2-3 | many | TRBV24-1 | TGTGCCACCAGTGATCCTAGCTCCGGGGGAGATACGCAGTATTTT | CATSDPSSGGDTQYF
TRBD1 | TRBJ2-3 | . | TRBV2 | TGTGCCAGCAGCGTGACAGGGGGAACAGATACGCAGTATTTT | CASSVTGGTDTQYF
TRBD2 | TRBJ2-2 | many | TRBV5-5 | TGTGCCAGCAGCTTGGGGCCTAGCGGGGGGCTCACCGGGGAGCTGTTTTTT | CASSLGPSGGLTGELFF
TRBD1 | TRBJ2-6 | . | TRBV5-6 | TGTGCCAGCAGCTTCGGACAGGGGCCAGGGGCCAACGTCCTGACTTTC | CASSFGQGPGANVLTF
. | TRBJ2-4 | few | TRBV18 | TGTGCCAGCTCACCAGCAGGAGCCAAAAACATTCAGTACTTC | CASSPAGAKNIQYF
. | TRBJ1-2 | . | TRBV12-3/TRBV12-4 | TGTGCCAGCAGTTTACCGACAGGCTATGACTACACCTTC | CASSLPTGYDYTF
TRBD2 | TRBJ2-3 | . | TRBV7-6 | TGTGCCAGCAGCTTAGGTAGCGGGCCCCGCGATACGCAGTATTTT | CASSLGSGPRDTQYF